This T cell receptor beta chain is drawn from a study of response to subunit inactivated influenza vaccine. The CDR3 covers 13 residues. J lost 9 bases, V lost 1 base, and 5 bases had no gene match. CDR1 is SGHDN and CDR2 is FVKESK in the germline V gene. TCRdb analysed the RT-PCR reads with MiXCR anew, one entry per CDR3 protein. Found here are under 200,000 distinct CDR3 sequences, approximately 12% of them singletons; the top ten hold around 32%. These data also featured in a second study, about T cells expressing NK-cell markers. From that study: Template switching by 5'RACE with UMIs generated the TCR beta cDNA. One of the eight sequenced donors was seronegative, whereas the other seven were HCMV-seropositive. Restriction of sorting to alpha-beta TCR T cells was accomplished in several experiments using an anti-gamma-delta TCR antibody.

The specimen was CD8+ T cells sorted from PBMCs, collected about 12 days after vaccination. The source of this sequence is a man over 45 who received an inactivated influenza vaccine. The J gene is TRBJ2-5, the V gene TRBV14, with 7 bases aligning to TRBD2. CDR3 DNA sequence: TGTGCCAGCAGCCAAGTCGGCGGGGGAGCCCAGTACTTC. Its protein product is CASSQVGGGAQYF.